Following are 19 T cell receptor beta chains from one sample sequenced in a study of blood T cells in healthy people across ages. Then a second PCR, running roughly 7 to 11 cycles, was carried out with a sample-barcoded 5' primer and a J-beta primer mix. From the 5' RACE reads, TCRdb called clonotypes with MiXCR, one entry per CDR3 protein. The sample shows approximately 1.5 million distinct CDR3 sequences, 35% to 45% of them seen only once. The sequenced sample consisted of blood. The source is a woman aged 18-29 years in good health.

This clonotype was picked up a small number of times. The chain couples TRBV6-5 to TRBJ2-7; 10 nucleotides agree with TRBD1. This CDR3 has 14 amino acids. Germline V gene sequence: CDR1 MNHEY, CDR2 SVGAGI. J lost 3 bases, V lost 4 bases, and 3 bases had no gene match. The CDR3 is CASSWDRGLYEQYF. Here the CDR3 DNA reads TGTGCCAGCAGTTGGGACAGGGGCCTCTACGAGCAGTACTTC.

V and J are TRBV20-1 and TRBJ2-5; possible D gene TRBD2, 7 bases. Germline CDR1 reads DFQATT; CDR2 reads SNEGSKA (reference sequence). This CDR3 comprises 13 residues. Trimming removed 3 bases at V and 2 bases at J, with 10 bases between. The CDR3 sequence: CSASGGLQETQYF. The CDR3 bases are TGCAGTGCTAGCGGGGGGCTACAAGAGACCCAGTACTTC.

In this sample, this clonotype turned up many times. The chain combines TRBV12-3 or TRBV12-4 with TRBJ2-1; TRBD1 agrees at 7 bases. V lost 8 bases and J lost 12; bases outside the gene matches: 19. The CDR3 contains 15 residues. CDR3 region: CASAYHEGVRGPQFF. The CDR3 DNA follows: TGTGCCAGCGCCTACCACGAAGGGGTAAGGGGGCCGCAGTTCTTC.

This chain links TRBV29-1 with TRBJ1-2, with a weak D call TRBD1 (5 bases). V was cut by 4 bases and J by 6 bases, with 18 bases left in between. Germline values: CDR1 SQVTM, CDR2 ANQGSEA. The CDR3 runs to 14 residues. DNA of the CDR3: TGCAGCGTTGGGGTCAGGTCTGGGGGAGATGGCTACACCTTC. Protein: CSVGVRSGGDGYTF.

This clonotype has a handful of counts. The chain carries TRBV2 and TRBJ2-1; weak D call: TRBD2 (6 bases). This CDR3 spans 13 amino acids. V was clipped by 3 bases and J by 7 bases, with 10 bases between them. CDR1 and CDR2 (germline): SNHLY, FYNNEI. In nucleotides, the CDR3 is TGTGCCAGCAGTGATCGGGCGGGAAATGAGCAGTTCTTC. It translates to CASSDRAGNEQFF.

The chain uses TRBV28 and TRBJ2-3; the D is unclear. The CDR3 loop spans 16 amino acids. Deletions cut 11 bases from V and 2 bases from J, with 23 bases between. Germline-derived CDR1 and CDR2 are MDHEN and SYDVKM. The CDR3 reads CAGNHWPVGPTDTQYF. The CDR3 bases are TGTGCCGGCAACCATTGGCCCGTAGGGCCCACAGATACGCAGTATTTT.

The chain uses TRBV20-1 and TRBJ2-7; 10 bases match TRBD1. This CDR3 is 14 amino acids long. From germline, CDR1 is DFQATT and CDR2 SNEGSKA (reference sequence). Trimming cost V 3 bases and J 5 bases; bases outside gene matches: 7. Written as DNA, the CDR3 is TGCAGTGCTAGGTTGGGACAGGGGTTGAACGAGCAGTACTTC. Translation gives CSARLGQGLNEQYF.

For this clonotype: Its ends do not fully match the called genes, so a read error is possible. V and J are TRBV4-3 and TRBJ1-2; D is uncertain. The germline CDR1 and CDR2 sequences are LGHNA and YSLEER. There are 14 residues in the CDR3. The DNA for the CDR3 is TGCGCCAGCAGCCAAGGCAGAAGCAACTATGGCCACACCTTC. Its translation is CASSQGRSNYGHTF.

This clonotype has just a few counts. The chain employs TRBV20-1 and TRBJ2-3; D is uncertain. The CDR3 loop spans 11 amino acids. V was clipped by 6 bases and J by 6 bases, with 10 bases between them. Germline CDR1 reads DFQATT; CDR2 reads SNEGSKA (reference sequence). This CDR3 is CSARVIDTQYF. The CDR3 nucleotides read TGCAGTGCCCGGGTGATTGATACGCAGTATTTT.

This chain links TRBV29-1 with TRBJ2-5; D gene ambiguous. The germline CDR1 and CDR2 sequences are SQVTM and ANQGSEA. The CDR3 length is 11 residues. The V end was cut by 3 bases, the J end by 7 bases, with 9 bases between. The CDR3 bases are TGCAGCGTTGACAGTCCTGGGACCCAGTACTTC. This encodes CSVDSPGTQYF. Full variable domain (outside the CDR3, taken from reference TRBV29-1 and TRBJ2-5): SAVISQKPSRDICQRGTSLTIQCQVDSQVTMMFWYRQQPGQSLTLIATANQGSEATYESGFVIDKFPISRPNLTFSTLTVSNMSPEDSSIYLCSVDSPGTQYFGPGTRLLVL.

The V and J genes are TRBV7-2 and TRBJ1-1; maybe TRBD1 (6 bases). The CDR3 extends over 14 amino acids. In germline, CDR1 is SGHTA, CDR2 FQGNSA. Between the trimmed V and J ends, which lost 2 bases and 4 bases, there was a span of 11 bases. CDR3 sequence reads: CASSLQSRGTEAFF. The CDR3 coding sequence is TGTGCCAGCAGCTTACAATCCAGGGGCACTGAAGCTTTCTTT.

V usage is TRBV7-9 and J usage is TRBJ1-1, with 7 bases that match TRBD1. Germline values: CDR1 SEHNR, CDR2 FQNEAQ (reference sequence). The CDR3 is 17 amino acids. V lost 2 bases to trimming and J lost 4 bases; unmatched junction nucleotides: 13. The CDR3, as DNA: TGTGCCAGCAGCTTAAGAGGGGGCGCCCCGTTGGCCACTGAAGCTTTCTTT. This sequence encodes CASSLRGGAPLATEAFF.

The V call is TRBV25-1, the J call TRBJ2-3; 13 bases are a match to TRBD2. The CDR3 length is 16 residues. V lost 3 bases, J lost 2 bases, and 2 bases stayed unmatched. CDR1 and CDR2 (germline): MGHDK, SYGVNS. CDR3 coding DNA: TGTGCCAGCAGTGACGGACTAGCGGGAGTCACAGATACGCAGTATTTT. Protein sequence: CASSDGLAGVTDTQYF.

This clonotype was observed a handful of times. V is TRBV5-1 and J is TRBJ2-7, with 9 bases aligning to TRBD1. Germline CDR1 SGHRS, CDR2 YFSETQ. The junction had 7 bases not matched to a gene; V was cut back by 0 bases and J by 6 bases. The CDR3 consists of 15 residues. As DNA, the CDR3 is TGCGCCAGCAGCTTGGCTCTCGGACAGGGGAGCGAGCAGTACTTC. This translates into CASSLALGQGSEQYF.

A remark on this clonotype: Possible read error: a much larger clone is one base away. The chain uses TRBV10-3 and TRBJ2-3; a possible D gene is TRBD2 (6 bases). The CDR3 length is 14 residues. V lost 3 bases and J 0 bases, leaving 7 bases between the germline ends. The germline V gene encodes CDR1 ENHRY and CDR2 SYGVKD. Written as DNA, the CDR3 is TGTGCCATCAGTGACGGGGGTAGCACAGATACGCAGTATTTT. It translates to CAISDGGSTDTQYF.

V gene TRBV6-5 combines with J gene TRBJ2-5; the match to TRBD2 covers 12 bases. The last part of the DNA fits TRBJ2-7 better; the J call may be wrong. Germline-derived CDR1 and CDR2 are MNHEY and SVGAGI. The CDR3 extends over 16 amino acids. Here the CDR3 reads CASSPQWTSGVHEQYF. The CDR3 DNA sequence: TGTGCCAGCAGTCCCCAGTGGACTAGCGGGGTCCACGAGCAGTACTTC.

This clonotype turned up a few times. The V gene is TRBV6-2 or TRBV6-3, the J gene TRBJ2-5; D tentatively fits TRBD1 or TRBD2 (5 bases each). Germline V gene sequence: CDR1 MNHEY, CDR2 SVGEGT. The CDR3 consists of 13 residues. Trimming removed 4 bases from V and 13 bases from J, with 19 bases in between. CDR3 in DNA: TGTGCCAGCAGTTTGGGACCTAAGAATGGGGTGTACTTC. It yields the protein CASSLGPKNGVYF.

There are a few counts of this clonotype. This sequence joins TRBV20-1 and TRBJ2-7; 7 bases map to TRBD2. The CDR3 sequence is 10 residues long. V was clipped by 6 bases and J by 7 bases; unmatched bases: 3. Per the germline V gene, CDR1 is DFQATT and CDR2 is SNEGSKA (reference sequence). CDR3 sequence reads: CSASGEEQYF. DNA for the CDR3: TGCAGTGCAAGCGGGGAGGAGCAGTACTTC.

This chain uses TRBV9 with TRBJ2-5; TRBD2 might be the D (5 bases). This CDR3 is built from 13 residues. Trimming left V 4 bases short and J 5 bases short, with 12 bases between. Germline CDR1 reads SGDLS; CDR2 reads YYNGEE. The CDR3 DNA reads as TGTGCCAGCAGCCCATACCCGGGGGAGACCCAGTACTTC. Protein sequence: CASSPYPGETQYF.